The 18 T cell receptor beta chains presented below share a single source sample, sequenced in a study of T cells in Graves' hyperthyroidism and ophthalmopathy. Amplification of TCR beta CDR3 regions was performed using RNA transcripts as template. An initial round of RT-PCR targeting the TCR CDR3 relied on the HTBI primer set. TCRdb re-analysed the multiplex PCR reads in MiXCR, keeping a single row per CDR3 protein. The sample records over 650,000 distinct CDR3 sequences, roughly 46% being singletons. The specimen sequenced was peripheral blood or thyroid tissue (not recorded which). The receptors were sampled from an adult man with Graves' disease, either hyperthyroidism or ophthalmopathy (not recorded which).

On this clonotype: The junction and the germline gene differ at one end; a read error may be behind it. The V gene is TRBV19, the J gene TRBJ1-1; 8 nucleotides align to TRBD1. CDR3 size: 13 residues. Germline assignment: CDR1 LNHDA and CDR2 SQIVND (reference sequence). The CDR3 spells CASSFRTGTEAFF. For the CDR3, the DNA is TGTGCCAGTAGTTTCCGGACAGGGACTGAAGCCTTCTTT.

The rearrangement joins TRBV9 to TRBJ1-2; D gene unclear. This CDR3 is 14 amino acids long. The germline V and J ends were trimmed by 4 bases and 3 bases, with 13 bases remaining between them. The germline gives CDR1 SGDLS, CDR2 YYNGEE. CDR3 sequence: CASSLLSGDYGYTF. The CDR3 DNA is TGTGCCAGCAGCTTATTGTCGGGTGACTATGGCTACACCTTC.

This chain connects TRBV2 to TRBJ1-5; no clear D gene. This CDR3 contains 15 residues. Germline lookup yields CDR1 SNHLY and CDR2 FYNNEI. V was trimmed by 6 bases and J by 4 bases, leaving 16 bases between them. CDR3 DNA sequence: TGTGCCAGCAGCGGAGGTCCTGGCAGTAATCAGCCCCAGCATTTT. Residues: CASSGGPGSNQPQHF.

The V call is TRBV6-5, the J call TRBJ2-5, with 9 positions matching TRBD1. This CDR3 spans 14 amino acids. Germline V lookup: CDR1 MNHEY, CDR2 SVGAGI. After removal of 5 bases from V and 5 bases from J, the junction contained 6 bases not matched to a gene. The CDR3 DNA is TGTGCCAGCAGTAAGGACAGGGGTTCGGAGACCCAGTACTTC. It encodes CASSKDRGSETQYF.

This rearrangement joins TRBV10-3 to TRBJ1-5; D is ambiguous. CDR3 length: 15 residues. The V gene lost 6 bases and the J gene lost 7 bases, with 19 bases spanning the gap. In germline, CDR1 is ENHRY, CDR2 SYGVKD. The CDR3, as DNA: TGTGCCATCAGGGCTTTAGTTCGGCCGGAGCAGCCCCAGCATTTT. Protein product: CAIRALVRPEQPQHF.

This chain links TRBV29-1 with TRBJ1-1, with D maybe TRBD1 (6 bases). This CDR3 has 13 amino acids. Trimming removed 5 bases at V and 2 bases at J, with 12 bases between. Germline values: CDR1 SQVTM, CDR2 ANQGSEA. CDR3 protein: CSVLEQGNTEAFF. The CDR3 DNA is TGCAGCGTTCTCGAACAGGGAAACACTGAAGCTTTCTTT. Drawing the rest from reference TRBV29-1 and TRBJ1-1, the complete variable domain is SAVISQKPSRDICQRGTSLTIQCQVDSQVTMMFWYRQQPGQSLTLIATANQGSEATYESGFVIDKFPISRPNLTFSTLTVSNMSPEDSSIYLCSVLEQGNTEAFFGQGTRLTVV.

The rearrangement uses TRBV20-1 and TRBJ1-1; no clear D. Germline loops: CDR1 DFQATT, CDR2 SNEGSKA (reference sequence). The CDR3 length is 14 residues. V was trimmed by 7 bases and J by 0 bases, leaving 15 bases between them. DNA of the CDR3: TGCAGTGTTCACGCCCCAACCCTGAACACTGAAGCTTTCTTT. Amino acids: CSVHAPTLNTEAFF.

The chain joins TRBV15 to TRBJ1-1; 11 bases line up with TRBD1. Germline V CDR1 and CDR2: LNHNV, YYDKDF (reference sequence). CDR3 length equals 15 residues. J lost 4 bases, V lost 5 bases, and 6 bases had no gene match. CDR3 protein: CATSRTGGFGTEAFF. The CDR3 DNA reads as TGTGCCACCAGCCGGACAGGGGGCTTTGGCACTGAAGCTTTCTTT.

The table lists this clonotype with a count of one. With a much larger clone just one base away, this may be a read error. CDR3 loop: CSVDQQGLATEAFF. For the CDR3, the DNA is TGCAGCGTTGATCAACAGGGGCTTGCCACTGAAGCTTTCTTT. The V gene is TRBV29-1, the J gene TRBJ1-1; the match to TRBD1 covers 7 bases. Germline values: CDR1 SQVTM, CDR2 ANQGSEA. The CDR3 runs 14 residues. The ends lost 3 bases at V and 4 bases at J; junction bases unmatched: 8.

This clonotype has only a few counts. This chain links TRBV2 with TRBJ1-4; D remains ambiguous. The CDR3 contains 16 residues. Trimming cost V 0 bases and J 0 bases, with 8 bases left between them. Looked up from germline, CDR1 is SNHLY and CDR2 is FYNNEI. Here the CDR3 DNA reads TGTGCCAGCAGTGAAGCAGTCCCTGCAACTAATGAAAAACTGTTTTTT. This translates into CASSEAVPATNEKLFF. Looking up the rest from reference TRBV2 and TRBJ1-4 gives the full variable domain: EPEVTQTPSHQVTQMGQEVILRCVPISNHLYFYWYRQILGQKVEFLVSFYNNEISEKSEIFDDQFSVERPDGSNFTLKIRSTKLEDSAMYFCASSEAVPATNEKLFFGSGTQLSVL.

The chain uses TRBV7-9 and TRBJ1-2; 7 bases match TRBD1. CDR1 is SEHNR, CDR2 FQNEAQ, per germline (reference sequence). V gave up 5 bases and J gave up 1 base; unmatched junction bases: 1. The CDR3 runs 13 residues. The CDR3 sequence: CASSGQDNYGYTF. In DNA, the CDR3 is TGTGCCAGCAGCGGACAGGATAACTATGGCTACACCTTC. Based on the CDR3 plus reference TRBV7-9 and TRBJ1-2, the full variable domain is DTGVSQNPRHKITKRGQNVTFRCDPISEHNRLYWYRQTLGQGPEFLTYFQNEAQLEKSRLLSDRFSAERPKGSFSTLEIQRTEQGDSAMYLCASSGQDNYGYTFGSGTRLTVV.

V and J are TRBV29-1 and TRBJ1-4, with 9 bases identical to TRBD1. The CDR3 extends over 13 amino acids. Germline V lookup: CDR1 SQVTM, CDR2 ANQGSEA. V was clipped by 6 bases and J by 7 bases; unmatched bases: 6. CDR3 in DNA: TGCAGCGTCGTGCGGGGACAGGGTGAAAAACTGTTTTTT. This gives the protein CSVVRGQGEKLFF.

CDR3 loop: CASSYGSQSNTIYF. CDR3 in DNA: TGTGCCAGCAGTTACGGTTCACAGTCAAACACCATATATTTT. This chain links TRBV2 with TRBJ1-3, with unresolved D. CDR3 length: 14 amino acids. Trimming took 5 bases from V and 6 from J, leaving 14 bases between them. Germline V gene data show CDR1 as SNHLY and CDR2 as FYNNEI.

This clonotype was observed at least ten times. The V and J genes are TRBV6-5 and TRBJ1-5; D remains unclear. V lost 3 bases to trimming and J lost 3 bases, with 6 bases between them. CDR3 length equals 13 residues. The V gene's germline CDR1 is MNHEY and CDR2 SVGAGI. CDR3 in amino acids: CASSYGNNQPQHF. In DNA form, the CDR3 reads TGTGCCAGCAGTTATGGTAACAATCAGCCCCAGCATTTT.

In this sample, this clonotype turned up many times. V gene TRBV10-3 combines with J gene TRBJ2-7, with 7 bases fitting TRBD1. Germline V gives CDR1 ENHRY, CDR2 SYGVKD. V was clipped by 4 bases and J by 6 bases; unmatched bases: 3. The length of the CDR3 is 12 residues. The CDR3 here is CAISVNRGEQYF. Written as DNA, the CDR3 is TGTGCCATCAGTGTAAACAGGGGCGAGCAGTACTTC.

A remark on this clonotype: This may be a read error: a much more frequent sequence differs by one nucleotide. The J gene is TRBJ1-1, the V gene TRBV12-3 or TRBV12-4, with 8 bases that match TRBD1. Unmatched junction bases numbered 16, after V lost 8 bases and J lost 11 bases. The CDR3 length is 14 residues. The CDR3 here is CASGLAGLGQGAFF. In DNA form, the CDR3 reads TGTGCCAGCGGCTTGGCCGGCTTAGGACAGGGCGCTTTCTTT.

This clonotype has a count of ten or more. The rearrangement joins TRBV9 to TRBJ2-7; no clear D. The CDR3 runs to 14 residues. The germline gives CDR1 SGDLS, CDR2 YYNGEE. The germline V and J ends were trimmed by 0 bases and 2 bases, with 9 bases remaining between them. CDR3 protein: CASSVGSSAYEQYF. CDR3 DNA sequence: TGTGCCAGCAGCGTAGGCAGCTCGGCCTACGAGCAGTACTTC.

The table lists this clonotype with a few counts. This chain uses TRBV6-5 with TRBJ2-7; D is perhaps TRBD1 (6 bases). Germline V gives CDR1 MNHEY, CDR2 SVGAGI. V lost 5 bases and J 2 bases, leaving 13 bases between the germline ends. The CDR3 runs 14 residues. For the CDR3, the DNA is TGTGCCAGCAGTGAAGGGGCAGGGGCCTACGAGCAGTACTTC. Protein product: CASSEGAGAYEQYF.